The 19 T cell receptor beta chains reported below all come from one sample, sequenced in a study of cytomegalovirus exposure and HLA in healthy donors (dated by TCRdb to about 2017). The library was built by means of the immunoSEQ multiplex PCR assay. For the multiplex PCR, a mixture combining 60 forward primers for TCR Vbeta segments and 13 reverse primers for TCR Jbeta segments was used. The table comes from immuneACCESS by way of TCRdb, which keeps in-frame sequences with V and J called. Part of the clones is missing from these tables; in studies checked, under half for an unresolved V gene and the rest for unknown reasons. The sample contains roughly 86,000 clones, 50% to 80% of them found a single time. The ten largest clonotypes hold under 5% of the sample. Sequencing was performed on PBMCs. Receptor source: a man aged 25 to 40 in good health and CMV-seronegative.

This chain connects TRBV18 to TRBJ2-7, with TRBD2 matching over 8 bases. CDR3 length: 14 amino acids. Germline CDR1 is KGHSH and CDR2 is LQKENI. Germline trimming cut 9 bases from V and 0 bases from J; bases unmatched to any gene: 7. In DNA, the CDR3 is TGTGCCAGTTCAAGCGGGAGAGTCTCCTACGAGCAGTACTTC. Translation gives CASSSGRVSYEQYF.

The CDR3 is CASSLYRGPQETQYF. CDR3 DNA: TGCGCCAGCAGCTTGTACAGGGGCCCGCAAGAGACCCAGTACTTC. The V and J genes are TRBV5-1 and TRBJ2-5; 7 bases match TRBD1. The CDR3 is made up of 15 amino acids. Germline CDR1 reads SGHRS; CDR2 reads YFSETQ. The V and J ends lost 1 base and 2 bases, in that order; junction bases with no gene match: 5.

In this sample, this clone turned up a few times. The chain recombines TRBV7-2 with TRBJ1-1; unclear D gene. This CDR3 is built from 14 residues. The germline V and J ends were trimmed by 2 bases and 0 bases, with 7 bases remaining between them. CDR1 is SGHTA, CDR2 FQGNSA, per germline. The CDR3 loop is CASSLLVLNTEAFF. Here the CDR3 DNA reads TGTGCCAGCAGCTTACTAGTATTGAACACTGAAGCTTTCTTT.

This rearrangement joins TRBV15 to TRBJ2-5; TRBD2 is a possible D gene (6 bases). Trimming removed 3 bases at V and 4 bases at J, with 9 bases between. CDR1 and CDR2 (germline): LNHNV, YYDKDF (reference sequence). The CDR3 consists of 13 residues. CDR3 DNA: TGTGCCACCAGCAGTGGGACTGTAGAGACCCAGTACTTC. This encodes CATSSGTVETQYF.

This chain links TRBV27 with TRBJ2-7; the D is unclear. This CDR3 has 13 residues. Looked up from germline, CDR1 is MNHEY and CDR2 is SMNVEV (reference sequence). V lost 5 bases, J lost 7 bases, and 15 bases lay in between. The CDR3 loop is CASSLLPLREQYF. The CDR3 bases are TGTGCCAGCAGTCTCCTTCCCCTCAGAGAGCAGTACTTC.

The rearrangement joins TRBV30 to TRBJ1-5; D is perhaps TRBD1 (5 bases). The CDR3 has 13 amino acids. From germline, CDR1 is GTSNPN and CDR2 SVGIG (reference sequence). Trimming shortened V by 4 bases and J by 6 bases, and 13 bases separated the two germline ends. The CDR3 loop is CAWTFGGGQPQHF. As DNA, the CDR3 is TGTGCCTGGACGTTCGGCGGGGGTCAGCCCCAGCATTTT. The full variable domain, in which reference TRBV30 and TRBJ1-5 provide the parts outside the CDR3, is SQTIHQWPATLVQPVGSPLSLECTVEGTSNPNLYWYRQAAGRGLQLLFYSVGIGQISSEVPQNLSASRPQDRQFILSSKKLLLSDSGFYLCAWTFGGGQPQHFGDGTRLSIL.

This clone was recorded a few times. The chain combines TRBV10-3 with TRBJ2-1; 16 bases line up with TRBD2. With V trimmed by 5 bases and J by 6 bases, 7 bases remained unmatched. The CDR3 is made up of 17 amino acids. Germline V CDR1 and CDR2: ENHRY, SYGVKD. For the CDR3, the DNA is TGTGCCATCAGTAAGGGACTAGCGGGAGGGCCTGGCAATGAGCAGTTCTTC. Its protein is CAISKGLAGGPGNEQFF.

This chain joins TRBV18 and TRBJ2-3, with 9 nucleotides matching TRBD2. This CDR3 has 16 residues. Germline assignment: CDR1 KGHSH and CDR2 LQKENI. Losses at the gene ends were 0 bases for V and 6 bases for J; bases not matched to a gene: 7. CDR3 DNA sequence: TGTGCCAGCTCACCACCGCGCGGGAGGGCCATCGATACGCAGTATTTT. Protein sequence: CASSPPRGRAIDTQYF.

J is TRBJ2-6 and V is TRBV4-3; D unresolved. The CDR3 contains 16 residues. V was clipped by 0 bases and J by 1 base, with 7 bases between them. Looked up from germline, CDR1 is LGHNA and CDR2 is YSLEER. CDR3 sequence (DNA): TGCGCCAGCAGCCAAGATGTCGGGTCTGGGGCCAACGTCCTGACTTTC. Translated, it gives CASSQDVGSGANVLTF.

The gene calls are TRBV4-1 and TRBJ2-1, with 9 bases identical to TRBD1. This CDR3 has 19 residues. Germline V gene data show CDR1 as MGHRA and CDR2 as YSYEKL. Germline trimming cut 4 bases from V and 9 bases from J; bases unmatched to any gene: 22. The CDR3: CASSPWDRAAGDIGIEQFF. The CDR3 DNA sequence: TGCGCCAGCAGCCCCTGGGACAGGGCTGCGGGAGATATTGGGATTGAGCAGTTCTTC.

J is TRBJ2-1 and V is TRBV7-9; 11 bases are shared with TRBD2. This CDR3 has 14 amino acids. The J segment lost 9 bases and the V segment lost 6 bases, leaving 7 bases of the junction unmatched. Germline V CDR1 and CDR2: SEHNR, FQNEAQ (reference sequence). CDR3 region: CASRISGRGGEQFF. CDR3 coding DNA: TGTGCCAGCAGGATTAGCGGGAGGGGCGGTGAGCAGTTCTTC. The whole variable domain, filled in from reference TRBV7-9 and TRBJ2-1, reads DTGVSQNPRHKITKRGQNVTFRCDPISEHNRLYWYRQTLGQGPEFLTYFQNEAQLEKSRLLSDRFSAERPKGSFSTLEIQRTEQGDSAMYLCASRISGRGGEQFFGPGTRLTVL.

The genes are TRBV27 and TRBJ1-2; no clear D gene. Trimming removed 1 base at V and 7 bases at J, with 10 bases between. The germline V gene has CDR1 MNHEY and CDR2 SMNVEV (reference sequence). The CDR3 runs to 13 residues. Here the CDR3 DNA reads TGTGCCAGCAGTTTATTACGGGTGGGTGGCTACACCTTC. Its translation: CASSLLRVGGYTF.

This clone was picked up one time. The rearrangement links TRBV11-2 to TRBJ2-3, with 8 bases identical to TRBD2. V lost 2 bases, J lost 0 bases, and 4 bases stayed unmatched. CDR1 and CDR2 from the germline V gene are SGHAT and FQNNGV. The CDR3 is made up of 16 amino acids. CDR3 loop: CASSLIAGLSTDTQYF. The DNA of the CDR3 is TGTGCCAGCAGCTTAATAGCGGGACTAAGCACAGATACGCAGTATTTT.

The table lists this clone with a few counts. This chain links TRBV6-4 with TRBJ1-2; TRBD1 agrees at 9 bases. From germline, CDR1 is MRHNA and CDR2 SNTAGT. V dropped 6 bases and J dropped 4; count of bases not matched to a gene: 12. The CDR3 is 16 amino acids. In DNA, the CDR3 is TGTGCCAGCAGGATCCCGGGACAGGGATGGCTCTATGGCTACACCTTC. Residues: CASRIPGQGWLYGYTF.

The sample holds a few counts of this clone. This chain uses TRBV11-2 with TRBJ2-7; 9 nucleotides agree with TRBD2. The CDR3 loop spans 14 amino acids. With V trimmed by 7 bases and J by 2 bases, 6 bases remained unmatched. Germline CDR1 and CDR2: SGHAT and FQNNGV. This CDR3 is CASTLSGGAYEQYF. The CDR3, as DNA: TGTGCCAGCACCCTTAGCGGGGGCGCCTACGAGCAGTACTTC.

The genes are TRBV19 and TRBJ2-3; no clear D. The germline V gene has CDR1 LNHDA and CDR2 SQIVND (reference sequence). Trimming pared 1 base from V and 0 bases from J, leaving 5 bases between. The CDR3 has 14 residues. The CDR3 DNA reads as TGTGCCAGTAGTATAGTCACTAGCACAGATACGCAGTATTTT. Protein product: CASSIVTSTDTQYF.

This sequence joins TRBV27 and TRBJ1-1; a possible D gene is TRBD1 (6 bases). CDR3 length equals 14 residues. Germline V gives CDR1 MNHEY, CDR2 SMNVEV (reference sequence). The V gene lost 6 bases and the J gene lost 4 bases, with 15 bases spanning the gap. The CDR3 is CASSELGGSTEAFF. CDR3 DNA sequence: TGTGCCAGCAGCGAGTTAGGGGGTAGCACTGAAGCTTTCTTT.

The sample holds a few counts of this clone. As DNA, the CDR3 is TGTGCCAGTAGTGTGGGACAGTACACTGAAGCTTTCTTT. It encodes CASSVGQYTEAFF. The genes are TRBV19 and TRBJ1-1, with 7 bases identical to TRBD1. This CDR3 has 13 amino acids. Germline V gives CDR1 LNHDA, CDR2 SQIVND (reference sequence). With 5 bases clipped from V and 3 bases from J, the junction kept 3 bases outside the gene matches.

The chain couples TRBV30 to TRBJ2-7; D might be TRBD2 (6 bases). Germline V gene sequence: CDR1 GTSNPN, CDR2 SVGIG (reference sequence). With 2 bases removed from V and 6 bases from J, the gap between germline ends came to 14 bases. CDR3 length: 13 amino acids. The CDR3 reads CAWSYRERGEQYF. The CDR3 DNA sequence: TGTGCCTGGAGTTATCGGGAGAGAGGCGAGCAGTACTTC.